The rows below give T cell receptor beta chains drawn from one sample of a study of blood T cell repertoires in COVID-19. The data were produced by immunoSEQ multiplex PCR, yet TCRdb's version contains in-frame clones alone and is incomplete. The sample records 300,000 or so clones, about 83% being singletons. Sequences were obtained from peripheral blood. The receptors come from a woman in her forties or fifties with acute or convalescent COVID-19. CDR3s include the opening cysteine and the closing phenylalanine or tryptophan. The D gene is left open where the match is weak. A row's size may be missing; if present it is once, few, many or a size class.

TRBD2	TRBV2	few	TRBJ2-7	CASSARLAGVAEQYF	TGTGCCAGCAGTGCCAGACTAGCGGGAGTAGCCGAGCAGTACTTC
NA	TRBV4-1	NA	TRBJ2-1	CASSHPTRGTSYNEQFF	TGCGCCAGCAGCCATCCCACTAGGGGGACCTCCTACAATGAGCAGTTCTTC
NA	TRBV5-6	NA	TRBJ2-7	CASSLLSWASSYEQYF	TGTGCCAGCAGCTTGTTGTCGTGGGCAAGCTCCTACGAGCAGTACTTC
NA	TRBV19	NA	TRBJ2-1	CASSLDYYNEQFF	TGTGCCAGTAGCCTGGACTACTACAATGAGCAGTTCTTC
TRBD1	TRBV7-9	NA	TRBJ2-1	CASSRILRQGTNYNEQFF	TGTGCCAGCAGCCGAATACTAAGACAGGGCACCAACTACAATGAGCAGTTCTTC
NA	TRBV7-2	once	TRBJ2-5	CASSPLGAGVQETQYF	TGTGCCAGCAGCCCCCTCGGGGCAGGGGTCCAAGAGACCCAGTACTTC
NA	TRBV28	NA	TRBJ1-2	CASSLWHVIGGGRNGYTF	TGTGCCAGCAGTTTATGGCATGTCATTGGGGGAGGTCGTAATGGCTACACCTTC
NA	TRBV28	NA	TRBJ1-2	CASSLSPSNYGYTF	TGTGCCAGCAGTTTAAGCCCCTCTAACTATGGCTACACCTTC
NA	TRBV5-1	NA	TRBJ1-1	CASSSRSDVTEAFF	TGCGCCAGCAGCTCCCGCTCAGATGTCACTGAAGCTTTCTTT
NA	TRBV5-1	NA	TRBJ2-7	CASSFTQGSYEQYF	TGCGCCAGCAGCTTCACCCAGGGGTCCTACGAGCAGTACTTC
NA	TRBV7-2	NA	TRBJ1-5	CASSRGVPGGNQPQHF	TGTGCCAGCAGCCGGGGTGTACCGGGGGGGAATCAGCCCCAGCATTTT
TRBD2	TRBV28	NA	TRBJ2-5	CASSLGVVREGGETQYF	TGTGCCAGCAGTTTAGGGGTCGTGCGGGAGGGAGGAGAGACCCAGTACTTC
TRBD1	TRBV10-3	NA	TRBJ2-5	CATYRGERQETQYF	TGTGCCACCTACAGGGGGGAGCGGCAAGAGACCCAGTACTTC
NA	TRBV21-1	once	TRBJ1-6	CASSKVGQGNSPLHF	NA
NA	TRBV5-1	NA	TRBJ2-2	CASSLARGNTGELFF	TGCGCCAGCAGCTTGGCCAGGGGTAACACCGGGGAGCTGTTTTTT
TRBD1	TRBV15	NA	TRBJ1-1	CATSIAGTGDTEAFF	TGTGCCACCAGCATCGCGGGGACAGGGGACACTGAAGCTTTCTTT
TRBD2	TRBV29-1	NA	TRBJ2-1	CSVASSGSVSEQFF	TGCAGCGTTGCTTCTAGCGGGAGTGTAAGTGAGCAGTTCTTC
NA	TRBV6-5	NA	TRBJ1-5	CASRGHFSNQPQHF	TGTGCCAGCAGGGGACATTTTAGCAATCAGCCCCAGCATTTT
NA	TRBV7-9	NA	TRBJ1-3	CASSLLPGNTIYF	TGTGCCAGCAGCTTACTTCCCGGAAACACCATATATTTT
TRBD2	TRBV19	NA	TRBJ2-2	CASSIAVTSGRYSSGELFF	TGTGCCAGTAGTATAGCTGTGACTAGCGGGAGGTACTCTTCCGGGGAGCTGTTTTTT
NA	TRBV28	NA	TRBJ2-7	CASSLREMGEQYF	TGTGCCAGCAGTTTACGGGAAATGGGGGAGCAGTACTTC
NA	TRBV7-2	once	TRBJ2-1	CASSLGGSRSYNEQFF	TGTGCCAGCAGCTTAGGAGGGAGTCGGTCCTACAATGAGCAGTTCTTC
NA	TRBV7-3	NA	TRBJ2-3	CASSLSGARVDTQYF	TGTGCCAGCAGCTTATCCGGAGCGAGGGTAGATACGCAGTATTTT
NA	TRBV19	NA	TRBJ1-4	CASSIGPPSEKLFF	TGTGCCAGTAGTATCGGACCACCTAGCGAAAAACTGTTTTTT
TRBD2	TRBV28	NA	TRBJ2-1	CASSGGGRAYNEQFF	TGTGCCAGCAGCGGGGGGGGGAGGGCCTACAATGAGCAGTTCTTC